Below, 10 T cell receptor beta chains from the same sample are listed, as sequenced in a study of Ad26.COV2.S vaccination and SARS-CoV-2 variants. As to treatment: roughly 20 received Ad26.COV2.S at low or high dose, single or two shots; roughly five received placebo; per-sample allocation not given. Samples came from day 63 after the first vaccine or placebo injection. Clones were sequenced by immunoSEQ multiplex PCR, and TCRdb holds only the in-frame ones, with some missing. This table holds 330,000 or so clones, roughly 88% found once. Sequencing used peripheral blood, obtained in a trial of Ad26.COV2.S vaccine versus placebo. The receptor source for this set is a person aged 18 to 65 who received the Ad26.COV2.S COVID-19 vaccine or a placebo.

The chain employs TRBV9 and TRBJ2-3, with D possibly matching TRBD1 (7 bases). Germline V gene data show CDR1 as SGDLS and CDR2 as YYNGEE. Deletions cut 2 bases from V and 6 bases from J, with 10 bases between. CDR3 length equals 13 residues. CDR3 bases: TGTGCCAGCAGCGTGACAGGGAGGGATACGCAGTATTTT. Its protein product is CASSVTGRDTQYF.

The rearrangement uses TRBV11-3 and TRBJ2-3, with 13 bases fitting TRBD2. Germline CDR1 is SGHNT and CDR2 is YENEEA. The CDR3 is 18 residues long. After removal of 1 base from V and 2 bases from J, the junction contained 6 bases not matched to a gene. The chain's CDR3 is CASSLGLGLAGVTDTQYF. CDR3 sequence (DNA): TGTGCCAGCAGCTTAGGTCTTGGACTAGCGGGAGTCACAGATACGCAGTATTTT.

This chain links TRBV5-1 with TRBJ1-1; no clear D gene. V lost 5 bases and J lost 4, with 15 bases in between. The CDR3 totals 14 residues. Germline V gives CDR1 SGHRS, CDR2 YFSETQ. The CDR3 here is CASRVSGQITEAFF. CDR3 bases: TGCGCCAGCAGGGTCTCGGGCCAGATCACTGAAGCTTTCTTT.

The V gene is TRBV24-1, the J gene TRBJ1-4, with 8 bases identical to TRBD1. The V segment lost 9 bases and the J segment 16 bases; nucleotides outside the gene matches: 3. Germline V CDR1 and CDR2: KGHDR, SFDVKD. The CDR3 consists of 9 residues. Here the CDR3 DNA reads TGTGCCACCCGGGACAGGACGTTTTTT. Its protein product is CATRDRTFF.

The V call is TRBV7-9, the J call TRBJ1-2; D is undetermined. Per germline, CDR1 SEHNR and CDR2 FQNEAQ (reference sequence). V was pared by 5 bases and J by 8 bases, with 12 bases between. This CDR3 has 12 residues. The CDR3 is CASSLPLEGYTF. The CDR3 nucleotides are TGTGCCAGCAGCCTCCCCCTTGAGGGCTACACCTTC. Based on the CDR3 plus reference TRBV7-9 and TRBJ1-2, the full variable domain is DTGVSQNPRHKITKRGQNVTFRCDPISEHNRLYWYRQTLGQGPEFLTYFQNEAQLEKSRLLSDRFSAERPKGSFSTLEIQRTEQGDSAMYLCASSLPLEGYTFGSGTRLTVV.

J is TRBJ2-2 and V is TRBV6-2 or TRBV6-3; tentatively, D is TRBD1 (6 bases). V dropped 4 bases and J dropped 5 bases, with 14 bases sitting between them. CDR1 and CDR2 (germline): MNHEY, SVGEGT. This CDR3 comprises 15 residues. CDR3 loop: CASSFGTRGTGELFF. The CDR3 DNA reads TGTGCCAGCAGTTTCGGGACAAGAGGGACCGGGGAGCTGTTTTTT.

The rearrangement joins TRBV10-3 to TRBJ1-1; TRBD1 agrees at 7 bases. V shed 2 bases and J 2 bases; nucleotides not matched to a gene: 11. The CDR3 is made up of 17 amino acids. CDR1 and CDR2 from the germline V gene are ENHRY and SYGVKD. The CDR3 bases are TGTGCCATCAGTGAGACAGGGGTTAAGGAGGGTAACACTGAAGCTTTCTTT. Translated, it gives CAISETGVKEGNTEAFF.

The chain is built from TRBV30 and TRBJ1-4; 8 bases map to TRBD1. The CDR3 totals 14 residues. After removal of 5 bases from V and 7 bases from J, the junction contained 9 bases not matched to a gene. CDR1 and CDR2 (germline): GTSNPN, SVGIG (reference sequence). The CDR3 coding sequence is TGTGCCTGGTCGCAATACAGGGGGGCTGAAAAACTGTTTTTT. Translation: CAWSQYRGAEKLFF.

The J gene is TRBJ2-3, the V gene TRBV25-1; D is possibly TRBD1 or TRBD2 (6 bases each). Trimming shortened V by 5 bases and J by 5 bases, and 11 bases separated the two germline ends. Germline CDR1 reads MGHDK; CDR2 reads SYGVNS. There are 13 residues in the CDR3. CDR3 sequence: CASSPGGRDTQYF. Here the CDR3 DNA reads TGTGCCAGCAGTCCCGGGGGCAGAGATACGCAGTATTTT.

The chain links TRBV5-1 to TRBJ1-2, with D hard to call. CDR3 length: 16 residues. Trimming cost V 4 bases and J 2 bases, with 18 bases left between them. The V gene's germline CDR1 is SGHRS and CDR2 YFSETQ. The CDR3 region is CASSIPQGHQNYGYTF. For the CDR3, the DNA is TGCGCCAGCAGCATACCCCAAGGGCATCAAAACTATGGCTACACCTTC.